The T cell receptor beta chain under discussion was sequenced for a study of shared clonotypes between healthy human individuals. Across the study: With ages of 18 to 49, the donors were a couple of women and a few men.

Study findings and constraints: Donors were few, which limited the genetic and exposure-history diversity represented.

TCRdb's copy holds only in-frame clones and misses some; the assay was immunoSEQ multiplex PCR. The table shows a few million clones, with 92% occurring only once. A word on this clone: Its antigen is unidentified. The sample holds other DNA sequences that translate to the same CDR3.

The TCR sequence derives from a man between 18 and 35 years old in good health. Some clones in this sample may be carry-over from other donors' samples. The sample taken for sequencing was naive CD4+ T cells from PBMCs. Stated subset: CD45RA+ positively selected.

The CDR3 DNA is TGTGCCAGCAGCTTAGGGTTAGCTACCTACAATGAGCAGTTCTTC. This gives the protein CASSLGLATYNEQFF. The chain recombines TRBV7-2 with TRBJ2-1; no firm D call. The CDR3 extends over 15 amino acids. Germline lookup yields CDR1 SGHTA and CDR2 FQGNSA. Trimming took off 1 base at V and 2 bases at J, with 9 bases between the two ends.